Below are 12 T cell receptor beta chains sequenced from a single sample in a study of beta chain features in type 1 diabetes. Study results and limitations: Moderate but significant shortening of TCRB CDR3s was recorded in all four CD4+ subsets from Type 1 diabetes patients.

Antigens for these TCRs are unknown. Expressed TCRB transcripts were sequenced, since all the RNA that had been isolated was reverse transcribed. TCRdb keeps only in-frame clones here, not all; method: immunoSEQ multiplex PCR. This sample has about 700,000 clones, with roughly an eighth found just once. Sequences were obtained from naive CD4+ T cells from blood. The receptors were gathered from a man aged 18 to 30 with type 1 diabetes.

The chain joins TRBV18 to TRBJ2-5; the match to TRBD2 covers 9 bases. Per the germline V gene, CDR1 is KGHSH and CDR2 is LQKENI. Losses at the gene ends were 3 bases for V and 5 bases for J; bases not matched to a gene: 16. The CDR3 length is 18 residues. The CDR3 sequence: CASSPYESGGGASETQYF. The CDR3 DNA is TGTGCCAGCTCACCTTATGAGAGCGGCGGGGGGGCCTCGGAGACCCAGTACTTC.

A note on this clone: Other DNA sequences in the same sample also yield this CDR3. The gene calls are TRBV27 and TRBJ2-5, with a tentative D call TRBD2 (6 bases). The germline V and J ends were trimmed by 2 bases and 5 bases, with 6 bases remaining between them. The CDR3 extends over 12 amino acids. The germline V gene encodes CDR1 MNHEY and CDR2 SMNVEV (reference sequence). DNA for the CDR3: TGTGCCAGCAGTTTACGGGGGGAGACCCAGTACTTC. Protein sequence: CASSLRGETQYF.

This clone was seen only a few times. The chain joins TRBV4-1 to TRBJ2-7; 9 bases line up with TRBD1. V trimming: 2 bases; J trimming: 2 bases; junction bases outside the gene matches: 4. The CDR3 extends over 15 amino acids. Germline CDR1 reads MGHRA; CDR2 reads YSYEKL. CDR3 sequence: CASSQRGQGPYEQYF. CDR3 nucleotides: TGCGCCAGCAGCCAACGGGGACAGGGACCCTACGAGCAGTACTTC.

This rearrangement joins TRBV15 to TRBJ1-6; possibly TRBD1 for D (6 bases). The germline CDR1 and CDR2 sequences are LNHNV and YYDKDF (reference sequence). CDR3 size: 14 residues. V was cut by 2 bases and J by 9 bases, with 11 bases left in between. The CDR3 nucleotides read TGTGCCACCAGCAGACAGGGGAGTAGTTCACCCCTCCACTTT. Translated, it gives CATSRQGSSSPLHF.

V is TRBV9 and J is TRBJ1-3, with unresolved D. Germline V gene lookup returns CDR1 SGDLS and CDR2 YYNGEE. Trimming shortened V by 1 base and J by 1 base, and 9 bases separated the two germline ends. This CDR3 spans 15 amino acids. In DNA form, the CDR3 reads TGTGCCAGCAGCGTACGGGGATCGTCTGGAAACACCATATATTTT. The encoded protein is CASSVRGSSGNTIYF.

The rearrangement uses TRBV30 and TRBJ2-5; D remains unclear. CDR3 length equals 14 residues. Trimming removed 4 bases at V and 3 bases at J, with 15 bases between. Germline-derived CDR1 and CDR2 are GTSNPN and SVGIG (reference sequence). As DNA, the CDR3 is TGTGCCTGGAATTGGAATAGCCTCAAAGAGACCCAGTACTTC. Translating gives CAWNWNSLKETQYF.

This clone was found a few times. CDR3 loop: CASSPKFGQISTDTQYF. CDR3 DNA sequence: TGTGCCAGCAGCCCCAAATTCGGACAGATTAGCACAGATACGCAGTATTTT. The genes are TRBV11-2 and TRBJ2-3; maybe TRBD1 (6 bases). Germline loops: CDR1 SGHAT, CDR2 FQNNGV. The CDR3 consists of 17 residues. V lost 5 bases to trimming and J lost 0 bases, with 18 bases between them. Variable domain in full (rest from reference TRBV11-2 and TRBJ2-3): EAGVAQSPRYKIIEKRQSVAFWCNPISGHATLYWYQQILGQGPKLLIQFQNNGVVDDSQLPKDRFSAERLKGVDSTLKIQPAKLEDSAVYLCASSPKFGQISTDTQYFGPGTRLTVL.

The J gene is TRBJ2-7, the V gene TRBV12-5, with 8 bases aligning to TRBD1. There are 13 residues in the CDR3. The V gene end was trimmed by 7 bases and the J gene end by 2 bases; junction bases not matched to a gene: 4. The V gene's germline CDR1 is LGHNT and CDR2 FRNRAP. The CDR3 loop reads CASAPDRAYEQYF. CDR3 sequence (DNA): TGTGCTAGTGCCCCGGACAGGGCCTACGAGCAGTACTTC.

This clone was seen only a few times. The chain couples TRBV27 to TRBJ1-2; no definite D call. This CDR3 spans 13 amino acids. Trimming took off 6 bases at V and 4 bases at J, with 12 bases between the two ends. Germline V gives CDR1 MNHEY, CDR2 SMNVEV (reference sequence). This CDR3 is CASSLVGPYGYTF. In DNA form, the CDR3 reads TGTGCCAGCAGCCTGGTCGGGCCCTATGGCTACACCTTC.

A few counts support this clone. The J gene is TRBJ2-7, the V gene TRBV15; 7 nucleotides line up with TRBD1. The CDR3 spans 15 residues. V gave up 4 bases and J gave up 1 base; unmatched junction bases: 7. Germline values: CDR1 LNHNV, CDR2 YYDKDF (reference sequence). CDR3 in DNA: TGTGCCACCAGCACAGGGGGTGCTCAATCCTACGAGCAGTACTTC. Translated, it gives CATSTGGAQSYEQYF.

This clone was counted only a few times. The rearrangement links TRBV4-1 to TRBJ2-1; 7 bases are shared with TRBD1. The V and J ends lost 4 bases and 5 bases, in that order; junction bases with no gene match: 8. The CDR3 sequence is 15 residues long. Germline V lookup: CDR1 MGHRA, CDR2 YSYEKL. The CDR3 here is CASSPGDRTDNEQFF. The CDR3 DNA sequence: TGCGCCAGCAGCCCCGGGGACAGAACGGACAATGAGCAGTTCTTC.

This clone has only a few counts. This chain joins TRBV18 and TRBJ1-1; 8 bases map to TRBD1. V trimming: 6 bases; J trimming: 4 bases; junction bases outside the gene matches: 10. CDR1 KGHSH and CDR2 LQKENI come from the germline V gene. The length of the CDR3 is 15 residues. The CDR3 DNA sequence: TGTGCCAGCTCCCCCCTCGGACAGGGCGGCACTGAAGCTTTCTTT. Encoded protein: CASSPLGQGGTEAFF.